One sample yielded the 10 T cell receptor beta chains listed below, sequenced in a study of blood T cell repertoires in COVID-19. Profiling relied on immunoSEQ multiplex PCR, and the TCRdb table lists in-frame clones only, not all of them. In the table there are more than 150,000 clones, 78% of which are singletons. Sequencing was carried out using peripheral blood. The source is a woman older than 75 with active or convalescent COVID-19.

V is TRBV5-5 and J is TRBJ1-1, with D possibly TRBD1 on 6 matching bases. Deletions cut 4 bases from V and 3 bases from J, with 10 bases between. CDR1 and CDR2 from the germline V gene are SGHKS and YYEKEE (reference sequence). CDR3 size: 13 residues. This chain's CDR3 is CASSAGTYTEAFF. CDR3 in DNA: TGTGCCAGCAGCGCCGGGACATACACTGAAGCTTTCTTT.

As concerns this clone: The junction does not match germline at one end; this may be a read error. The gene calls are TRBV5-1 and TRBJ1-5; the match to TRBD1 covers 8 bases. Germline assignment: CDR1 SGHRS and CDR2 YFSETQ. The CDR3 extends over 16 amino acids. The CDR3 DNA follows: TGCGCCAGCAGCGTCCTACAGGGGGAGCCCTCAGCCCCGAGGGGTTTT. Translating gives CASSVLQGEPSAPRGF.

The V gene is TRBV5-4, the J gene TRBJ1-2; 10 bases are shared with TRBD1. The germline gives CDR1 SGHNT, CDR2 YYREEE (reference sequence). V shed 4 bases, J shed 4 bases, and the junction held 7 bases outside the gene matches. There are 15 residues in the CDR3. The CDR3 nucleotides are TGTGCCAGCAGCGTTGGGACAGGGGAAATCTATGGCTACACCTTC. This gives the protein CASSVGTGEIYGYTF.

DNA of the CDR3: TGTGCCAGCAGCCTCGACATTTCTTATGGCTACACCTTC. Translated: CASSLDISYGYTF. The chain couples TRBV14 to TRBJ1-2; the D is unclear. Germline loops: CDR1 SGHDN, CDR2 FVKESK. Trimming removed 4 bases at V and 5 bases at J, with 11 bases between. The CDR3 extends over 13 amino acids.

Note on this clone: Other DNA sequences of this sample code for an identical CDR3. The V call is TRBV5-4, the J call TRBJ1-2; 7 bases align to TRBD1. Losses at the gene ends were 0 bases for V and 5 bases for J; bases not matched to a gene: 1. This CDR3 spans 13 amino acids. Germline V gene data show CDR1 as SGHNT and CDR2 as YYREEE (reference sequence). CDR3 residues: CASSLDRGYGYTF. The CDR3 coding sequence is TGTGCCAGCAGCTTGGACAGGGGTTATGGCTACACCTTC.

The rearrangement joins TRBV29-1 to TRBJ1-1; D not resolved. In germline, CDR1 is SQVTM, CDR2 ANQGSEA. V gave up 3 bases and J gave up 4 bases, with 12 bases separating them. The CDR3 totals 13 residues. The CDR3 is CSVEGLPGTEAFF. CDR3 DNA sequence: TGCAGCGTTGAGGGTCTCCCGGGCACTGAAGCTTTCTTT.

The gene calls are TRBV4-1 and TRBJ2-2; 11 bases agree with TRBD2. The V gene end was trimmed by 0 bases and the J gene end by 2 bases; junction bases not matched to a gene: 8. CDR3 length equals 19 residues. Germline V gives CDR1 MGHRA, CDR2 YSYEKL. CDR3 residues: CASSQDASGGSSNTGELFF. As DNA, the CDR3 is TGCGCCAGCAGCCAAGACGCTAGCGGGGGGTCGAGTAACACCGGGGAGCTGTTTTTT.

This chain uses TRBV3-1 (or the pseudogene TRBV3-2) with TRBJ2-4; D not resolved. The germline CDR1 and CDR2 sequences are LGHDT and YNNKEL (reference sequence). Trimming cost V 0 bases and J 5 bases, with 11 bases left between them. This CDR3 region has 15 residues. The CDR3 reads CASSQDPRSQNIQYF. As DNA, the CDR3 is TGTGCCAGCAGCCAAGATCCTAGGTCCCAAAACATTCAGTACTTC.

The V call is TRBV12-3 or TRBV12-4, the J call TRBJ2-7, with D hard to call. Trimming stripped 6 bases from V and 0 bases from J, with 9 bases between. The CDR3 spans 13 residues. Here the CDR3 DNA reads TGTGCCAGCAGCCCGACACGCTCCTACGAGCAGTACTTC. This codes for CASSPTRSYEQYF.

The chain is built from TRBV4-1 and TRBJ1-1; D gene unclear. The germline V gene encodes CDR1 MGHRA and CDR2 YSYEKL. V was pared by 0 bases and J by 5 bases, with 10 bases between. This CDR3 has 14 amino acids. The DNA for the CDR3 is TGCGCCAGCAGCCAAGATGGAGGGCGAACTGAAGCTTTCTTT. It encodes CASSQDGGRTEAFF.